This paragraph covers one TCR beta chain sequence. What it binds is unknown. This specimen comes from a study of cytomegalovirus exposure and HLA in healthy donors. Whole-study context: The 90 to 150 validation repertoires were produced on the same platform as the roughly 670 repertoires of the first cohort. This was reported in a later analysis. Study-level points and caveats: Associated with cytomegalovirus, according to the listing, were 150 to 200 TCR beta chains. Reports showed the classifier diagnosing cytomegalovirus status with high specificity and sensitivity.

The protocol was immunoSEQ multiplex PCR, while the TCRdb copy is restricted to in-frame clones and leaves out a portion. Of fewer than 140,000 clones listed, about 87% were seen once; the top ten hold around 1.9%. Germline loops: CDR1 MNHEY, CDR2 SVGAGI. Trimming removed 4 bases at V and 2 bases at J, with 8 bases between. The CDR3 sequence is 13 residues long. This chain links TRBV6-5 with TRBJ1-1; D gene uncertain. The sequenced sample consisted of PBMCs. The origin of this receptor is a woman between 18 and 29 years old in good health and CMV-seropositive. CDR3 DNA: TGTGCCAGCAGTTGGGAGGAAAACACTGAAGCTTTCTTT. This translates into CASSWEENTEAFF.